This T cell receptor beta chain was recovered during a study of T-cell reconstitution after alpha-beta-depleted transplantation in children (TCRdb year 2016). Regarding the study in general: The study quantitatively tracked T-cell immune reconstitution after TCRalphabeta/CD19-depleted allogeneic hematopoietic cell transplantation in children using TCR repertoire profiling.

Study-level results and caveats: The apparently early alphabetaT-cell count recovery about two months after transplant was reportedly dependent on only several hundred rapidly expanded clones derived from non-depleted graft cells. The high TCRbeta diversity at day 60 in some patients was ascribed to recipient T cells and intrathymic progenitors that had survived conditioning. Over subsequent months, a decline in hyperexpanded clone frequencies was noted, and after one year, T-cell counts and TCRbeta diversity were mostly ascribed to newly produced T cells.

The treatment or condition label, as the study defines it: allogeneic hematopoietic cell transplantation with graft depleted of TCRalphabeta T cells and CD19 B cells. TCRalphabeta/CD19-depleted allogeneic hematopoietic cell grafts were given to the transplant recipients, all of whom were children. For CDR1 and CDR2, the germline V gene (reference sequence) lists DFQATT and SNEGSKA. The CDR3 spans 14 residues, from the cysteine through the phenylalanine. The retained sequence is limited to the CDR3, 42 bases, with the frame set at the first base. V is trimmed back by 6 bases and J by 4 bases, and the junction contains 5 bases that no gene match accounts for. Library creation used PCR. This sample was sequenced with an Illumina HiSeq 2500. To normalize quantification of the TCRbeta repertoire, the TCR libraries were built with molecular barcoding that relied on unique molecular identifiers. TCRdb trimmed public reads at Q25 via fastp, called clones via MiXCR and kept in-frame beta chains. Here each entry gathers all rows of one CDR3 protein and keeps the most common genes and DNA. This sample holds almost 250,000 distinct CDR3 sequences; about 25% were observed only once. More than 2% of the sample is held by the ten biggest clonotypes.

There are many counts of this clonotype. Its antigen is still unknown. No much larger clone is present one base from it, and per-base qualities are unavailable. The sequenced sample was PBMCs, obtained before TCRalphabeta/CD19-depleted stem cell transplant. This clonotype originated in a girl aged 2-10 years with Fanconi anemia, due to receive a stem cell transplant. The chain is made from TRBV20-1 and TRBJ2-1, and TRBD2 matches 11 of the central bases. The DNA is TGCAGTGCCATGACTAGCGGGGCTTACAATGAGCAGTTCTTC. Its protein reads: CSAMTSGAYNEQFF.